This TCR beta chain is drawn from a study of shared clonotypes between healthy human individuals. Overall study: Aged 18 to 49, the donors were a couple of women and a few men. There were three CD4 naive, three CD4 memory, two CD8 naive and one CD8 memory plates per donor.

With respect to this clone: Its specificity is not known.

Original data processing: Junction-only immunoSEQ data arrived without quality scores, meaning filtering differed. TCRdb keeps only in-frame clones here, not all; method: immunoSEQ multiplex PCR. Clone size and the V and J calls come from that table; the DNA yielded D and trimming. The sample includes about 2 million clones, roughly 96% of them seen just once. Germline V gives CDR1 LNHDA, CDR2 SQIVND (reference sequence). The CDR3 length is 16 residues. Trimming shortened V by 7 bases and J by 3 bases, and 16 bases separated the two germline ends. Study outcomes and limitations: The represented genetic and exposure-history diversity was limited by the small number of donors.

This receptor was obtained from a young man in good health. The rearrangement uses TRBV19 and TRBJ2-6, with a weak D call TRBD2 (5 bases). Sequencing was performed on naive CD4+ T cells sorted from blood. Subset here: CD45RA+ positively selected. CDR3 in amino acids: CASTDLGSFGANVLTF. In DNA, the CDR3 is TGTGCCAGTACCGATTTAGGGAGCTTTGGGGCCAACGTCCTGACTTTC.